This is a list of T cell receptor beta chains from one sample in a study of regulatory T cells in long-lasting Graves disease. One entry per CDR3 protein results from TCRdb running MiXCR on the multiplex PCR reads. The repertoire holds about 660,000 distinct CDR3 sequences, with around 32% as singletons. The sequences come from peripheral blood mononuclear cells (PBMCs), collected when the disease was refractory, from a patient treated with antithyroid drugs. Every receptor here comes from a female donor with Graves disease. CDR3s include the opening cysteine and the closing phenylalanine or tryptophan. D genes are given only for firm matches. Clone size is not always given. Where it is, it says once, few, many or a class for expanded clones.

V: TRBV2; size: many; J: TRBJ2-3; D: TRBD2; CDR3: CASSVLAGGGDTQYF; DNA: TGTGCCAGCAGTGTACTAGCGGGAGGAGGAGATACGCAGTATTTT
V: TRBV27; size: many; J: TRBJ2-7; D: TRBD2; CDR3: CASSLGGGGGSYEQYF; DNA: TGTGCCAGCAGTTTAGGTGGTGGCGGGGGTTCCTACGAGCAGTACTTC
V: TRBV3-1; size: -; J: TRBJ2-7; D: -; CDR3: CASSQDNGTRDNEQYF; DNA: TGTGCCAGCAGCCAAGATAACGGGACAAGAGACAACGAGCAGTACTTC
V: TRBV29-1; size: -; J: TRBJ1-2; D: -; CDR3: CSVYLWDGFNYGYTF; DNA: TGCAGCGTGTATTTGTGGGACGGATTTAACTATGGCTACACCTTC
V: TRBV12-3/TRBV12-4; size: many; J: TRBJ1-6; D: TRBD1; CDR3: CASWPGGNSPLHF; DNA: TGTGCCAGCTGGCCAGGGGGTAATTCACCCCTCCACTTT
V: TRBV6-1; size: -; J: TRBJ1-2; D: -; CDR3: CASSPTHTGGYTF; DNA: TGTGCCAGCAGTCCGACACACACCGGGGGCTACACCTTC
V: TRBV7-2; size: few; J: TRBJ1-3; D: -; CDR3: CASSPEDYSGNTIYF; DNA: TGTGCCAGCAGCCCCGAGGATTACTCTGGAAACACCATATATTTT
V: TRBV20-1; size: -; J: TRBJ1-6; D: -; CDR3: CSARDGGGAYNSPLHF; DNA: TGCAGTGCTAGAGATGGGGGGGGCGCCTATAATTCACCCCTCCACTTT
V: TRBV9; size: -; J: TRBJ1-1; D: -; CDR3: CASSANMDGNTEAFF; DNA: TGTGCCAGCAGCGCCAACATGGACGGGAACACTGAAGCTTTCTTT
V: TRBV20-1; size: -; J: TRBJ2-7; D: -; CDR3: CSVGRNEQYF; DNA: TGCAGTGTCGGACGGAACGAGCAGTACTTC
V: TRBV2; size: many; J: TRBJ1-2; D: TRBD1; CDR3: CASSERGQGIYGYTF; DNA: TGTGCCAGCAGTGAAAGGGGACAGGGAATCTATGGCTACACCTTC
V: TRBV7-9; size: -; J: TRBJ2-1; D: -; CDR3: CASTLGGAEFF; DNA: TGTGCCAGCACCTTAGGGGGGGCAGAGTTCTTC
V: TRBV20-1; size: few; J: TRBJ2-7; D: -; CDR3: CSARLPHSTYEQYF; DNA: TGCAGTGCTAGATTGCCTCATTCTACCTACGAGCAGTACTTC
V: TRBV11-2; size: many; J: TRBJ2-2; D: -; CDR3: CASSSWGGTNTGELFF; DNA: TGTGCCAGCAGCTCATGGGGGGGCACGAACACCGGGGAGCTGTTTTTT
V: TRBV5-1; size: -; J: TRBJ1-2; D: -; CDR3: CASSFQGMDGYTF; DNA: TGCGCCAGCAGCTTTCAGGGGATGGATGGCTACACCTTC
V: TRBV24-1; size: once; J: TRBJ2-1; D: TRBD1; CDR3: CATSDLTGGFSYNEQFF; DNA: TGTGCCACCAGTGACCTGACAGGGGGCTTTAGCTACAATGAGCAGTTCTTC
V: TRBV29-1; size: -; J: TRBJ1-2; D: -; CDR3: CSVENLSGGYGYTF; DNA: TGCAGCGTTGAAAACCTTTCGGGGGGCTATGGCTACACCTTC
V: TRBV20-1; size: few; J: TRBJ1-1; D: -; CDR3: CSARELHTEAFF; DNA: TGCAGTGCTAGGGAACTTCACACTGAAGCTTTCTTT
V: TRBV3-1; size: -; J: TRBJ2-7; D: -; CDR3: CASSQGRALYEQYF; DNA: TGTGCCAGCAGCCAAGGACGGGCCCTCTACGAGCAGTACTTC
V: TRBV16; size: -; J: TRBJ2-7; D: -; CDR3: CASSQSGSIYEQYF; DNA: TGTGCCAGCAGCCAATCGGGCTCAATCTACGAGCAGTACTTC
V: TRBV6-2/TRBV6-3; size: -; J: TRBJ1-5; D: -; CDR3: CATRGRLSNQPQHF; DNA: TGTGCCACCAGAGGACGGCTTAGCAATCAGCCCCAGCATTTT
V: TRBV12-3/TRBV12-4; size: few; J: TRBJ1-1; D: TRBD1; CDR3: CASTPRAGGNTEAFF; DNA: TGTGCCAGCACCCCTAGGGCAGGGGGGAACACTGAAGCTTTCTTT
V: TRBV7-3; size: -; J: TRBJ1-2; D: TRBD1; CDR3: CASSLTEDRAYGYTF; DNA: TGTGCCAGCAGCTTAACTGAGGACAGGGCCTATGGCTACACCTTC
V: TRBV20-1; size: few; J: TRBJ2-7; D: -; CDR3: CSARDARSYEQYF; DNA: TGCAGTGCTAGAGACGCCCGCTCCTACGAGCAGTACTTC
V: TRBV6-4; size: -; J: TRBJ2-6; D: TRBD2; CDR3: CASSALAGGYSGANVLTF; DNA: TGTGCCAGCAGCGCGCTAGCGGGCGGTTACTCTGGGGCCAACGTCCTGACTTTC
V: TRBV6-1; size: -; J: TRBJ1-6; D: TRBD1; CDR3: CASSNRDSTYSPLHF; DNA: TGTGCCAGCAGTAACCGGGACAGTACCTATTCACCCCTCCACTTT
V: TRBV2; size: -; J: TRBJ1-1; D: TRBD1; CDR3: CASSRRDRQNTEAFF; DNA: TGTGCCAGCAGCCGTCGGGACAGGCAGAACACTGAAGCTTTCTTT
V: TRBV20-1; size: -; J: TRBJ2-4; D: -; CDR3: CSTLGQPSTPDIQYF; DNA: TGCAGTACTTTAGGGCAGCCCTCAACCCCTGACATTCAGTACTTC
V: TRBV9; size: -; J: TRBJ1-2; D: -; CDR3: CASSVEEGDYGYTF; DNA: TGTGCCAGCAGCGTAGAGGAGGGGGACTATGGCTACACCTTC
V: TRBV5-1; size: many; J: TRBJ1-5; D: TRBD1; CDR3: CASSRGDPNQPQHF; DNA: TGCGCCAGCTCCAGGGGGGATCCCAATCAGCCCCAGCATTTT
V: TRBV5-5; size: -; J: TRBJ1-4; D: -; CDR3: CASSLDATSLSSTNEKLFF; DNA: TGTGCCAGCAGCTTGGACGCGACCTCTCTTTCGTCGACTAATGAAAAACTGTTTTTT
V: TRBV20-1; size: few; J: TRBJ1-4; D: TRBD1; CDR3: CSARERTGAEKLFF; DNA: TGCAGTGCTAGAGAGCGGACAGGCGCTGAAAAACTGTTTTTT